The clone carrying this T cell receptor (beta chain) was seen a few times. Germline and junction disagree at one end, which may indicate a read error. The data are from a study of blood T cell repertoires in COVID-19. Clones were sequenced by immunoSEQ multiplex PCR, and TCRdb holds only the in-frame ones, with some missing. The sample lists 150,000 or so clones, around 90% seen once, with roughly 3.9% in the top ten. Germline V gene sequence: CDR1 SGHNT, CDR2 YYREEE (reference sequence). The CDR3 has 13 amino acids. The clonotype was recovered from a woman aged 40 to 50 who had been exposed to COVID-19. This chain links TRBV5-4 with TRBJ2-1, with TRBD2 as a possible D gene (5 bases). Sequencing input: PBMCs or T cells enriched from blood (not recorded which). DNA for the CDR3: TGTGCCAGCAGCTTGGACCCCGACGGAGGATTGATCTTC. Translated: CASSLDPDGGLIF.